Listed below are T cell receptor beta chains from one sample, sequenced in a study of somatic mutations in cytotoxic T cells in rheumatoid arthritis. The assay was immunoSEQ multiplex PCR, and TCRdb's table has in-frame clones only and misses some. The repertoire includes about 3,400 clones, approximately 80% of them detected once, and about 28% sits in the top ten. Input material: CD8+ T cells sorted from blood. Receptors originate from a man aged 50-59 years with rheumatoid arthritis. Each CDR3 is given with its conserved first and last residue. A D gene is named only where the DNA matches it firmly. For some rows the clone size is stated as once, few or many, or as a class when expanded; others skip it.

D: -
V: TRBV7-3
J: TRBJ1-1
size: -
CDR3: CASSSSRGSAEAFF
DNA: TGTGCCAGCAGCTCGAGCAGGGGTTCGGCTGAAGCTTTCTTT

D: TRBD2
V: TRBV7-8
J: TRBJ2-3
size: -
CDR3: CASSRKSLAGGGTDTQYF
DNA: TGTGCCAGCAGCCGAAAATCTCTAGCGGGGGGGGGTACAGATACGCAGTATTTT

D: -
V: TRBV2
J: TRBJ1-3
size: -
CDR3: CASSSPGYGNTIYF
DNA: TGTGCCAGCAGTTCGCCAGGGTACGGAAACACCATATATTTT

D: TRBD1
V: TRBV5-6
J: TRBJ2-5
size: -
CDR3: CASSFAGQVIQETQYF
DNA: TGTGCCAGCAGCTTTGCGGGACAGGTGATCCAAGAGACCCAGTACTTC

D: TRBD1
V: TRBV7-9
J: TRBJ1-4
size: -
CDR3: CASSLEGQSEKLFF
DNA: TGTGCCAGCAGCTTAGAGGGACAGAGTGAAAAACTGTTTTTT

D: -
V: TRBV5-5
J: TRBJ1-2
size: -
CDR3: CASSGISEAGGHDYGYTF
DNA: TGTGCCAGCAGCGGCATATCCGAAGCAGGCGGGCACGACTATGGCTACACCTTC

D: TRBD2
V: TRBV10-3
J: TRBJ2-1
size: once
CDR3: CAISESGLANNEQFF
DNA: TGTGCCATCAGTGAGTCGGGACTAGCGAACAATGAGCAGTTCTTC

D: TRBD2
V: TRBV5-5
J: TRBJ2-4
size: -
CDR3: CASSSGTSGGAKNIQYF
DNA: TGTGCCAGCAGCTCTGGGACTAGCGGGGGAGCCAAAAACATTCAGTACTTC

D: -
V: TRBV19
J: TRBJ1-5
size: -
CDR3: CASSTGEVGYQPQHF
DNA: TGTGCCAGTAGTACAGGGGAAGTTGGGTATCAGCCCCAGCATTTT

D: -
V: TRBV7-2
J: TRBJ2-3
size: -
CDR3: CASSLQGPRLSDTQYF
DNA: TGTGCCAGCAGTCTCCAGGGTCCAAGGCTCTCGGATACGCAGTATTTT

D: TRBD2
V: TRBV27
J: TRBJ2-7
size: -
CDR3: CASSGTSGPYEQYF
DNA: TGTGCCAGCAGCGGGACTAGCGGGCCCTACGAGCAGTACTTC

D: TRBD1
V: TRBV14
J: TRBJ2-1
size: -
CDR3: CASSQFWDRANEQFF
DNA: TGTGCCAGCAGCCAGTTTTGGGACAGGGCCAATGAGCAGTTCTTC

D: -
V: TRBV28
J: TRBJ2-7
size: large
CDR3: CASSTYSSNSYEQYF
DNA: TGTGCCAGCAGTACTTACAGTTCAAACTCCTACGAGCAGTACTTC

D: TRBD1
V: TRBV11-2
J: TRBJ1-2
size: -
CDR3: CASSLFTGDNYGYTF
DNA: TGTGCCAGCAGCTTATTTACAGGGGACAACTATGGCTACACCTTC

D: -
V: TRBV5-1
J: TRBJ2-7
size: -
CDR3: CASSRAADEQYF
DNA: TGCGCCAGCAGCCGAGCCGCTGACGAGCAGTACTTC

D: -
V: TRBV5-1
J: TRBJ1-1
size: once
CDR3: CASSLAVGEYTEAFF
DNA: TGCGCCAGCAGCTTGGCGGTTGGGGAGTACACTGAAGCTTTCTTT

D: TRBD2
V: TRBV6-1
J: TRBJ2-1
size: -
CDR3: CASSEEAGGYNEQFF
DNA: TGTGCCAGCAGTGAAGAAGCGGGAGGGTACAATGAGCAGTTCTTC

D: TRBD1
V: TRBV6-4
J: TRBJ2-1
size: -
CDR3: CASSEQGNRQFF
DNA: TGTGCCAGCAGTGAACAGGGGAATCGGCAGTTCTTC

D: TRBD1
V: TRBV11-1
J: TRBJ1-1
size: -
CDR3: CASSKGPGTGNTEAFF
DNA: TGTGCCAGCAGCAAGGGCCCCGGGACAGGGAACACTGAAGCTTTCTTT

D: TRBD1
V: TRBV18
J: TRBJ2-5
size: -
CDR3: CASSPGQVLETQYF
DNA: TGTGCCAGCTCACCGGGACAGGTATTAGAGACCCAGTACTTC

D: TRBD2
V: TRBV9
J: TRBJ2-2
size: -
CDR3: CASSVGAGTGELFF
DNA: TGTGCCAGCAGCGTAGGAGCGGGGACCGGGGAGCTGTTTTTT

D: -
V: TRBV18
J: TRBJ1-1
size: -
CDR3: CASSPAVNTEAFF
DNA: TGTGCCAGCTCACCCGCGGTGAACACTGAAGCTTTCTTT

D: TRBD1
V: TRBV4-1
J: TRBJ2-3
size: large
CDR3: CASSQGDRGVRDTQYF
DNA: TGCGCCAGCAGCCAAGGAGACAGGGGGGTCAGAGATACGCAGTATTTT

D: TRBD1
V: TRBV15
J: TRBJ1-3
size: -
CDR3: CATSRVEGAVGNTIYF
DNA: TGTGCCACCAGCAGAGTTGAGGGGGCGGTCGGAAACACCATATATTTT

D: -
V: TRBV19
J: TRBJ2-2
size: -
CDR3: CATGLRNTGELFF
DNA: TGTGCGACGGGACTCCGAAACACCGGGGAGCTGTTTTTT

D: TRBD2
V: TRBV28
J: TRBJ2-1
size: -
CDR3: CASSTRAGLDNEQFF
DNA: TGTGCCAGCAGTACGCGAGCGGGATTGGACAATGAGCAGTTCTTC

D: TRBD2
V: TRBV7-2
J: TRBJ2-4
size: -
CDR3: CASSLGPSGRPGAKNIQYF
DNA: TGTGCCAGCAGCTTAGGGCCGAGCGGGAGGCCAGGGGCCAAAAACATTCAGTACTTC

D: -
V: TRBV28
J: TRBJ2-5
size: -
CDR3: CASSLSGVEETQYF
DNA: TGTGCCAGCAGTTTATCCGGAGTGGAAGAGACCCAGTACTTC

D: -
V: TRBV29-1
J: TRBJ1-1
size: -
CDR3: CSLSGGATEAFF
DNA: TGCAGCCTCTCTGGGGGGGCCACTGAAGCTTTCTTT

D: TRBD2
V: TRBV4-1
J: TRBJ2-7
size: -
CDR3: CASSQRSSGILAGESCEQYF
DNA: TGCGCCAGCAGCCAAAGATCCAGTGGGATCCTAGCGGGAGAGTCTTGTGAGCAGTACTTC

D: TRBD1
V: TRBV30
J: TRBJ1-2
size: -
CDR3: CAWSVTAGGYGYTF
DNA: TGTGCCTGGAGTGTAACGGCAGGGGGCTATGGCTACACCTTC

D: -
V: TRBV7-9
J: TRBJ2-3
size: once
CDR3: CASSPPGMGTDTQYF
DNA: TGTGCCAGCAGCCCCCCGGGAATGGGGACAGATACGCAGTATTTT

D: TRBD1
V: TRBV28
J: TRBJ1-5
size: -
CDR3: CASRLTGSSNQPQHF
DNA: TGTGCCAGTAGACTGACAGGGTCCAGCAATCAGCCCCAGCATTTT

D: TRBD1
V: TRBV19
J: TRBJ2-7
size: -
CDR3: CASSIGQASTYEQYF
DNA: TGTGCCAGTAGTATCGGACAGGCGTCCACCTACGAGCAGTACTTC

D: TRBD1
V: TRBV6-5
J: TRBJ2-7
size: once
CDR3: CASSHRDRGYEQYF
DNA: TGTGCCAGCAGCCACAGGGACAGGGGCTACGAGCAGTACTTC

D: -
V: TRBV10-3
J: TRBJ1-3
size: -
CDR3: CAISDSPAEDTIYF
DNA: TGTGCCATCAGTGATTCGCCTGCAGAGGACACCATATATTTT

D: -
V: TRBV4-3
J: TRBJ2-6
size: few
CDR3: CASSQDVGVGANVLTF
DNA: TGCGCCAGCAGCCAAGATGTTGGAGTTGGGGCCAACGTCCTGACTTTC

D: TRBD2
V: TRBV27
J: TRBJ2-2
size: -
CDR3: CASSSGTSGRGTGELFF
DNA: TGTGCCAGCAGTTCCGGGACTAGCGGGAGAGGGACCGGGGAGCTGTTTTTT

D: TRBD2
V: TRBV27
J: TRBJ2-7
size: -
CDR3: CASSLFGGDYEQYF
DNA: TGTGCCAGCAGTTTATTCGGGGGGGACTACGAGCAGTACTTC

D: TRBD1
V: TRBV11-2
J: TRBJ1-5
size: -
CDR3: CASTPGTGGQPQHF
DNA: TGTGCCAGCACCCCCGGGACAGGGGGTCAGCCCCAGCATTTT

D: -
V: TRBV6-5
J: TRBJ2-7
size: few
CDR3: CASSYSADRYEQYF
DNA: TGTGCCAGCAGTTACTCCGCCGACAGGTACGAGCAGTACTTC

D: TRBD1
V: TRBV6-1
J: TRBJ1-2
size: -
CDR3: CASRVGTGVNGYTF
DNA: TGTGCCAGCAGAGTTGGGACAGGCGTTAATGGCTACACCTTC

D: TRBD1
V: TRBV19
J: TRBJ1-6
size: -
CDR3: CASRLWTGDNSPLHF
DNA: TGTGCCAGTAGACTCTGGACAGGAGATAATTCACCCCTCCACTTT

D: TRBD1
V: TRBV19
J: TRBJ1-1
size: -
CDR3: CASRWGTENTEAFF
DNA: TGTGCCAGTAGATGGGGGACAGAGAACACTGAAGCTTTCTTT

D: -
V: TRBV7-9
J: TRBJ1-2
size: -
CDR3: CASSPWRQGYYGYTF
DNA: TGTGCCAGCAGCCCTTGGCGGCAGGGGTACTATGGCTACACCTTC

D: -
V: TRBV27
J: TRBJ1-2
size: -
CDR3: CASSKGYGYTF
DNA: TGTGCCAGCAGTAAGGGGTATGGCTACACCTTC

D: TRBD1
V: TRBV27
J: TRBJ1-1
size: -
CDR3: CASSFYTGGHTEAFF
DNA: TGTGCCAGCAGTTTCTATACAGGGGGACACACTGAAGCTTTCTTT

D: TRBD2
V: TRBV9
J: TRBJ2-1
size: -
CDR3: CASSVALAGNEQFF
DNA: TGTGCCAGCAGCGTAGCACTAGCGGGCAATGAGCAGTTCTTC